This is a list of T cell receptor beta chains from one sample in a study of blood T cell repertoires in COVID-19. Generated by immunoSEQ multiplex PCR, the TCRdb table keeps only in-frame clones and is missing some. In the table there are approximately 270,000 clones, roughly nine tenths of which are singletons. Specimen: peripheral blood. Receptors originate from a man between 50 and 59 years old with acute or convalescent COVID-19. The CDR3 runs from the conserved cysteine through the conserved F or W. Fields, in order: CDR3 DNA, CDR3 protein, CDR3 length, clone size, J gene, D gene, V gene. A D gene is named only where the DNA matches it firmly. Clone size, where shown, is once, few, many, or a class for clones that have expanded.

TGCGCCAGCAGGGCCGGACAGGGGGGACCCTATAATTCACCCCTCCACTTT,CASRAGQGGPYNSPLHF,17,NA,TRBJ1-6,TRBD1,TRBV5-1
TGTGCCAGCAGCAGAGGGTATGGCTACACCTTC,CASSRGYGYTF,11,few,TRBJ1-2,NA,TRBV5-6
TGTGCCAGCAGCCCCCTCAGGGGCCCGACCCCAGATACGCAGTATTTT,CASSPLRGPTPDTQYF,16,NA,TRBJ2-3,NA,TRBV11-2
TGTGCCAGCAGCTTAAACAGTTTCACAGATACGCAGTATTTT,CASSLNSFTDTQYF,14,NA,TRBJ2-3,NA,TRBV11-3
TGTGCCAGCAGTCCCTCACAGGGGCTCTCCTACAATGAGCAGTTCTTC,CASSPSQGLSYNEQFF,16,NA,TRBJ2-1,TRBD1,TRBV2
TGCGCCAGCAGCCCCTCGGGATCCCAGGCTGGGGCCAACGTCCTGACTTTC,CASSPSGSQAGANVLTF,17,NA,TRBJ2-6,NA,TRBV4-1
TGTGCCAGCAGCTGGTTCCGGGACAGGACTTATCGCGTGGGCTACACCTTC,CASSWFRDRTYRVGYTF,17,NA,TRBJ1-2,TRBD1,TRBV7-2
TGTGCCAGCAGCTCCCTGACAGAAGGTAATTCACCCCTCCACTTT,CASSSLTEGNSPLHF,15,NA,TRBJ1-6,NA,TRBV9
TGCGCCAGCAGCACATGGACCGGGGTGAACTCGAATTCACCCCTCCACTTT,CASSTWTGVNSNSPLHF,17,NA,TRBJ1-6,NA,TRBV5-1
TGCGCCAGCAGCACCCAGGGGGCGGATGGCTACACCTTC,CASSTQGADGYTF,13,NA,TRBJ1-2,TRBD1,TRBV5-1
TGTGCCAGCAGCCTACAGGAGGAAGCTTTCTTT,CASSLQEEAFF,11,NA,TRBJ1-1,NA,TRBV6-6
TGTGCCAGCAGCCATGGACAGGTCGGGACTGAAGCTTTCTTT,CASSHGQVGTEAFF,14,once,TRBJ1-1,TRBD1,TRBV3-1/TRBV3-2
TGCGCCAGCAGCCAAGTTGGGGGGTGGCCTGAAGCTTTCTTT,CASSQVGGWPEAFF,14,NA,TRBJ1-1,NA,TRBV4-1
TGCGCCAGCAGCCTAAAGACAGGGATCCCCTATAATTCACCCCTCCACTTT,CASSLKTGIPYNSPLHF,17,few,TRBJ1-6,TRBD1,TRBV4-1
TGTGCCAGCTCCCAACTGGCTAGCGGGGGGTCCTACAATGAGCAGTTCTTC,CASSQLASGGSYNEQFF,17,NA,TRBJ2-1,TRBD2,TRBV18
TGTGCCAGCAAGGATGACAGCCGTAAAGTAGACACCATATATTTT,CASKDDSRKVDTIYF,15,NA,TRBJ1-3,NA,TRBV6-5
TGTGCCTCCAGGGACAGAAGGTATTCACCCCTCCACTTT,CASRDRRYSPLHF,13,NA,TRBJ1-6,TRBD1,TRBV6-5
TGTGCCAGCAGCTGGACCGGGACAGGGAATCAGCCCCAGCATTTT,CASSWTGTGNQPQHF,15,NA,TRBJ1-5,TRBD1,TRBV5-6
TGTGCCAGCAGCTTTCGGGAGGCGAAAAACATTCAGTACTTC,CASSFREAKNIQYF,14,NA,TRBJ2-4,TRBD2,TRBV7-9
TGTGCCGCACGACAGGGGGGGAACAATGAGCAGTTCTTC,CAARQGGNNEQFF,13,NA,TRBJ2-1,TRBD1,TRBV6-5
TGTGCCAGTAGTATCGGGGGAGCGGCGGATGGCTACACCTTC,CASSIGGAADGYTF,14,NA,TRBJ1-2,NA,TRBV19
TGTGCCAGCAGTTACGGGGGGGGTCAGCCCCAGCATTTT,CASSYGGGQPQHF,13,few,TRBJ1-5,NA,TRBV6-5
TGTGCCAGCAGCCAGCCGGGACACAGCTCTGGGGCCAACGTCCTGACTTTC,CASSQPGHSSGANVLTF,17,NA,TRBJ2-6,NA,TRBV4-2
TGTGCCAGCAGCCTGCCCGACAGGCCCTACGAGCAGTACTTC,CASSLPDRPYEQYF,14,NA,TRBJ2-7,NA,TRBV4-2
TGTGCCAGCAGCCAAGAGGGGGGAGCTTTCTTT,CASSQEGGAFF,11,NA,TRBJ1-1,NA,TRBV3-1/TRBV3-2
TGTGCCAGCTCACCGGACAGCAACTATGGCTACACCTTC,CASSPDSNYGYTF,13,NA,TRBJ1-2,NA,TRBV18
TGTGCCAGCAGTCGGACGGGGAAGGGCACCGGGGAGCTGTTTTTT,CASSRTGKGTGELFF,15,NA,TRBJ2-2,NA,TRBV6-5
TGTGCCAGCAGCGTAGCGGGGGGGACCTACAATGAGCAGTTCTTC,CASSVAGGTYNEQFF,15,NA,TRBJ2-1,TRBD2,TRBV9
TGTGCCATCACGGACAGGGCGGGGGCCAACGTCCTGACTTTC,CAITDRAGANVLTF,14,NA,TRBJ2-6,TRBD1,TRBV10-3
TGTGCCAGCAGCCCAAGGGGGTTCTATGGCTACACCTTC,CASSPRGFYGYTF,13,NA,TRBJ1-2,NA,TRBV12-3/TRBV12-4
TGTGCCAGCTCACACGGGACAGAGAGATCCTACGAGCAGTACTTC,CASSHGTERSYEQYF,15,NA,TRBJ2-7,TRBD1,TRBV18
TGTGCCAGCAGTGAAGCCAGGCTATCTGGAAACACCATATATTTT,CASSEARLSGNTIYF,15,NA,TRBJ1-3,NA,TRBV2
TGTGCCAGCAGGGGGGGGGTCACAGATACGCAGTATTTT,CASRGGVTDTQYF,13,NA,TRBJ2-3,TRBD2,TRBV11-3
TGTGCCAGCAGCCCCGGGGGATACAATGAGCAGTTCTTC,CASSPGGYNEQFF,13,NA,TRBJ2-1,NA,TRBV7-3
TGTGCCAGCAGCTTTGCCAGAGGGGGTAGGAGCTGGAACACTGAAGCTTTCTTT,CASSFARGGRSWNTEAFF,18,NA,TRBJ1-1,NA,TRBV5-8
TGTGCCAGCAGCTTAATAGCTAGCGGGGGCTACGAGCAGTACTTC,CASSLIASGGYEQYF,15,NA,TRBJ2-7,TRBD2,TRBV13